A single sample gave rise to the 28 T cell receptor beta chains below, sequenced in a study of T cell responses to AZD1222 COVID-19 vaccine. Only in-frame clones appear in the TCRdb table, and some are missing; sequencing was by immunoSEQ multiplex PCR. This sample has 65,000 to 75,000 clones; approximately 80% occur once, and the top ten carry more than 5%. The sample consisted of peripheral blood, taken on day 0 of AZD1222 vaccination. Receptor source: an adult in good health.

V is TRBV11-3 and J is TRBJ2-7; 9 bases line up with TRBD1. The CDR3 loop spans 15 amino acids. Germline assignment: CDR1 SGHNT and CDR2 YENEEA. Losses at the gene ends were 5 bases for V and 4 bases for J; bases not matched to a gene: 9. The CDR3 reads CASSNRDRAYYEQYF. The CDR3 bases are TGTGCCAGCAGCAACCGGGACAGGGCCTATTACGAGCAGTACTTC.

This chain uses TRBV7-2 with TRBJ2-3; D tentatively fits TRBD1 or TRBD2 (5 bases each). The CDR3 covers 15 residues. CDR1 SGHTA and CDR2 FQGNSA come from the germline V gene. V was clipped by 7 bases and J by 8 bases, with 22 bases between them. The CDR3 loop reads CASTLATGAVGTQYF. The CDR3 DNA reads as TGTGCCAGCACCCTAGCTACCGGGGCGGTAGGTACGCAGTATTTT.

The chain uses TRBV7-9 and TRBJ2-2; the match to TRBD2 covers 10 bases. Germline V gene lookup returns CDR1 SEHNR and CDR2 FQNEAQ (reference sequence). V was clipped by 5 bases and J by 1 base; unmatched bases: 7. CDR3 length equals 17 residues. This chain's CDR3 is CASSPPERGGNTGELFF. As DNA, the CDR3 is TGTGCCAGCAGCCCCCCCGAGCGGGGGGGGAACACCGGGGAGCTGTTTTTT.

The V gene is TRBV10-3, the J gene TRBJ2-7; 12 nucleotides line up with TRBD2. With 6 bases clipped from V and 2 bases from J, the junction kept 2 bases outside the gene matches. This CDR3 spans 14 amino acids. Germline V gene data show CDR1 as ENHRY and CDR2 as SYGVKD. The CDR3 here is CAISSSGGAYEQYF. The CDR3 DNA follows: TGTGCCATCAGCTCTAGCGGGGGGGCCTACGAGCAGTACTTC.

The CDR3 nucleotides read TGTGCCAGCATCGGGGGGAATGAAAAACTGTTTTTT. Its protein is CASIGGNEKLFF. The chain carries TRBV2 and TRBJ1-4; a possible D gene is TRBD1 (5 bases). CDR1 is SNHLY, CDR2 FYNNEI, per germline. V lost 7 bases, J lost 5 bases, and 8 bases lay in between. The CDR3 contains 12 residues.

This clone was seen a few times. The genes are TRBV11-2 and TRBJ2-7; 7 bases are shared with TRBD2. The CDR3 contains 16 residues. Germline CDR1 is SGHAT and CDR2 is FQNNGV. V lost 3 bases to trimming and J lost 6 bases; unmatched junction nucleotides: 14. The CDR3 spells CASSFKFASGRAEQYF. The CDR3 DNA reads TGTGCCAGCAGCTTCAAATTCGCTAGCGGTAGGGCCGAGCAGTACTTC. The full variable domain, in which reference TRBV11-2 and TRBJ2-7 provide the parts outside the CDR3, is EAGVAQSPRYKIIEKRQSVAFWCNPISGHATLYWYQQILGQGPKLLIQFQNNGVVDDSQLPKDRFSAERLKGVDSTLKIQPAKLEDSAVYLCASSFKFASGRAEQYFGPGTRLTVT.

CDR3 amino acids: CSVGGVSSYNEQFF. The CDR3 DNA follows: TGCAGCGTTGGAGGGGTGAGCTCCTACAATGAGCAGTTCTTC. The gene calls are TRBV29-1 and TRBJ2-1, with D possibly being TRBD1 or TRBD2 (5 bases each). The CDR3 is 14 amino acids. Trimming left V 4 bases short and J 0 bases short, with 10 bases between. Germline CDR1 is SQVTM and CDR2 is ANQGSEA.

The V and J genes are TRBV21-1 and TRBJ2-7; TRBD1 is the table's D call and was not checked against the DNA. TRBV21-1 counts as a pseudogene. This CDR3 has 19 amino acids. Here the CDR3 DNA reads TGTGCCAGCAGCAACTGGAAGACAGGGCCTCCGGACACCTCCTACGAGCAGTACTTC. Residues: CASSNWKTGPPDTSYEQYF.

This chain joins TRBV5-3 and TRBJ1-5, with 7 bases fitting TRBD1. TRBV5-3 is flagged as an ORF with uncertain function. V was clipped by 3 bases and J by 9 bases; unmatched bases: 15. This CDR3 region has 16 residues. The CDR3 protein is CARSSPKWDSGRPQHF. CDR3 coding DNA: TGTGCCAGAAGCTCCCCGAAATGGGACAGCGGGCGGCCCCAGCATTTT.

This CDR3 is CASSYSTGTVNEAFF. In nucleotides, the CDR3 is TGTGCCAGCAGTTACTCGACAGGGACTGTGAATGAAGCTTTCTTT. The J gene is TRBJ1-1, the V gene TRBV6-5, with 7 bases lining up with TRBD1. The junction had 8 bases not matched to a gene; V was cut back by 0 bases and J by 7 bases. The length of the CDR3 is 15 residues. The germline gives CDR1 MNHEY, CDR2 SVGAGI.

The CDR3 here is CASSDSAASNQPQHF. The CDR3 coding sequence is TGTGCCAGCAGCGATTCCGCCGCTAGCAATCAGCCCCAGCATTTT. The J gene is TRBJ1-5, the V gene TRBV9; D gene uncertain. Germline V lookup: CDR1 SGDLS, CDR2 YYNGEE. CDR3 size: 15 residues. V shed 3 bases and J shed 0 bases, with 10 bases lying between them.

In this sample, this clone is medium-sized (0.01 to 0.1%). This same CDR3 is encoded by further DNA sequences in the sample. The V gene is TRBV2, the J gene TRBJ2-7; TRBD1 matches at 9 bases. The CDR3 covers 15 residues. Unmatched junction bases numbered 6, after V lost 3 bases and J lost 3 bases. Germline loops: CDR1 SNHLY, CDR2 FYNNEI. This chain's CDR3 is CASSESPGQGYEQYF. As DNA, the CDR3 is TGTGCCAGCAGTGAGTCCCCGGGACAGGGCTACGAGCAGTACTTC.

V and J are TRBV4-3 and TRBJ2-7; 10 bases match TRBD2. The CDR3 covers 14 residues. V shed 3 bases and J 6 bases; nucleotides not matched to a gene: 5. Germline-derived CDR1 and CDR2 are LGHNA and YSLEER. This CDR3 reads CASSHSGGAGEQYF. The CDR3, as DNA: TGCGCCAGCAGCCACAGCGGGGGGGCCGGCGAGCAGTACTTC.

This rearrangement joins TRBV6-5 to TRBJ1-2; D is unresolved. CDR1 and CDR2 (germline): MNHEY, SVGAGI. Deletions cut 2 bases from V and 6 bases from J, with 13 bases between. The CDR3 runs to 14 residues. Here the CDR3 reads CASSYGPRFDGYTF. In nucleotides, the CDR3 is TGTGCCAGCAGTTACGGTCCGAGGTTCGATGGCTACACCTTC.

The rearrangement links TRBV29-1 to TRBJ1-2; weak D call: TRBD1 (5 bases). CDR3 length: 15 amino acids. V lost 0 bases and J lost 4, with 15 bases in between. Germline V gene data show CDR1 as SQVTM and CDR2 as ANQGSEA. The CDR3 is CSVEDLVQGSYGYTF. The CDR3 DNA is TGCAGCGTTGAAGATCTGGTCCAGGGATCCTATGGCTACACCTTC.

CDR3 DNA sequence: TGTGCCAGCAGTCCAACAGGGGGCGGGATGAACACTGAAGCTTTCTTT. It is translated as CASSPTGGGMNTEAFF. V and J are TRBV27 and TRBJ1-1, with TRBD1 matching 9 bases. Germline CDR1 and CDR2: MNHEY and SMNVEV (reference sequence). V shed 5 bases, J shed 0 bases, and the junction held 7 bases outside the gene matches. CDR3 length: 16 amino acids.

The rearrangement joins TRBV9 to TRBJ1-1; a weak D match, TRBD1 (6 bases). V lost 0 bases and J 8 bases, leaving 17 bases between the germline ends. This CDR3 is 15 amino acids long. The germline gives CDR1 SGDLS, CDR2 YYNGEE. The CDR3 DNA is TGTGCCAGCAGCGTAGGGACAGACCCAATCCCCGAAGCTTTCTTT. Residues: CASSVGTDPIPEAFF.

V usage is TRBV19 and J usage is TRBJ1-5; D unresolved. The length of the CDR3 is 16 residues. Germline CDR1 reads LNHDA; CDR2 reads SQIVND (reference sequence). Deletions cut 1 base from V and 0 bases from J, with 10 bases between. CDR3 residues: CASSIGRTPSNQPQHF. The CDR3 nucleotides are TGTGCCAGTAGTATAGGGAGGACCCCTAGCAATCAGCCCCAGCATTTT.

The chain couples TRBV7-9 to TRBJ1-1, with D perhaps matching TRBD1 (6 bases). Trimming shortened V by 7 bases and J by 4 bases, and 16 bases separated the two germline ends. The CDR3 is made up of 14 amino acids. Germline-derived CDR1 and CDR2 are SEHNR and FQNEAQ (reference sequence). The CDR3 DNA sequence: TGTGCCAGCACCAGACAAGGGGGTGGCACTGAAGCTTTCTTT. Translation gives CASTRQGGGTEAFF.

The chain has TRBV7-9 and TRBJ1-1; unclear D gene. This CDR3 comprises 12 residues. Looked up from germline, CDR1 is SEHNR and CDR2 is FQNEAQ (reference sequence). The V and J ends lost 6 bases and 5 bases respectively, with 10 bases between them. CDR3 sequence (DNA): TGTGCCAGCAGTATAGAGGGAACTGAAGCTTTCTTT. It codes for CASSIEGTEAFF.

Here the CDR3 reads CASSLPWRVDTEAFF. DNA of the CDR3: TGTGCCAGCAGCCTACCCTGGAGGGTGGACACTGAAGCTTTCTTT. V usage is TRBV13 and J usage is TRBJ1-1; unclear D gene. Germline V lookup: CDR1 PRHDT, CDR2 FYEKMQ (reference sequence). The V end lost 5 bases, the J end lost 3 bases, and 16 bases lay between the germline ends. The length of the CDR3 is 15 residues.

The chain combines TRBV13 with TRBJ1-3, with unresolved D. Trimming took 6 bases from V and 1 from J, leaving 13 bases between them. There are 15 residues in the CDR3. Germline V gene data show CDR1 as PRHDT and CDR2 as FYEKMQ (reference sequence). CDR3: CASSYSLGSGNTIYF. The CDR3 nucleotides read TGTGCCAGCAGTTATTCGCTAGGATCTGGAAACACCATATATTTT. Drawing the rest from reference TRBV13 and TRBJ1-3, the complete variable domain is AAGVIQSPRHLIKEKRETATLKCYPIPRHDTVYWYQQGPGQDPQFLISFYEKMQSDKGSIPDRFSAQQFSDYHSELNMSSLELGDSALYFCASSYSLGSGNTIYFGEGSWLTVV.

The rearrangement uses TRBV7-9 and TRBJ1-1; D is possibly TRBD1 (5 bases). The V end was cut by 5 bases, the J end by 1 base, with 14 bases between. In germline, CDR1 is SEHNR, CDR2 FQNEAQ (reference sequence). This CDR3 comprises 15 residues. In nucleotides, the CDR3 is TGTGCCAGCAGCGCCACCGGGACGGGGAACACTGAAGCTTTCTTT. Translated: CASSATGTGNTEAFF.

The V and J genes are TRBV5-5 and TRBJ1-6, with D perhaps TRBD1 (5 bases). The CDR3 runs to 14 residues. Germline CDR1 and CDR2: SGHKS and YYEKEE (reference sequence). V was shortened by 0 bases and J by 13 bases, with 14 bases between the two germline ends. In DNA form, the CDR3 reads TGTGCCAGCAGCTTGGGGCAGGGAGATGCGCCCCTCCACTTT. Translation: CASSLGQGDAPLHF.

This rearrangement joins TRBV5-1 to TRBJ1-4; D ambiguous. Between the trimmed V and J ends, which lost 2 bases and 6 bases, there was a span of 11 bases. The CDR3 has 14 residues. Germline loops: CDR1 SGHRS, CDR2 YFSETQ. CDR3 sequence reads: CASSLAGRDEKLFF. As DNA, the CDR3 is TGCGCCAGCAGCTTAGCGGGGAGGGATGAAAAACTGTTTTTT. The full variable domain, with the rest looked up from reference TRBV5-1 and TRBJ1-4, is KAGVTQTPRYLIKTRGQQVTLSCSPISGHRSVSWYQQTPGQGLQFLFEYFSETQRNKGNFPGRFSGRQFSNSRSEMNVSTLELGDSALYLCASSLAGRDEKLFFGSGTQLSVL.

This rearrangement joins TRBV7-9 to TRBJ2-3, with D unclear. Per germline, CDR1 SEHNR and CDR2 FQNEAQ (reference sequence). Trimming took off 1 base at V and 2 bases at J, with 10 bases between the two ends. CDR3 size: 15 residues. The CDR3 loop is CASSLDYYYTDTQYF. The CDR3 nucleotides read TGTGCCAGCAGCTTAGACTATTACTACACAGATACGCAGTATTTT.

Only one count was recorded for this clone. This sequence joins TRBV10-3 and TRBJ2-7, with D possibly TRBD2 on 6 matching bases. Between the trimmed V and J ends, which lost 10 bases and 1 base, there was a span of 20 bases. Germline CDR1 reads ENHRY; CDR2 reads SYGVKD. The CDR3 has 15 amino acids. CDR3 sequence reads: CATRDSLKGSYEQYF. The CDR3 DNA sequence: TGTGCCACCCGGGACTCCCTAAAGGGGTCCTACGAGCAGTACTTC.

The gene calls are TRBV5-1 and TRBJ1-1; D is uncertain. Per the germline V gene, CDR1 is SGHRS and CDR2 is YFSETQ. The CDR3 is 13 amino acids. V lost 0 bases and J lost 1, with 4 bases in between. This CDR3 reads CASSLDQNTEAFF. The DNA for the CDR3 is TGCGCCAGCAGCTTGGATCAGAACACTGAAGCTTTCTTT.